This TCR beta chain was captured in a study of blood T cells in healthy people across ages. Study outcomes and limitations: Correlation between TCR beta diversity and naive T cell percentage was strong.

The people who gave samples were healthy Caucasians from Russia, aged about 6 to 100. Details on this clonotype: Its matching antigen is unknown.

A second PCR of roughly 6 to 12 cycles used a sample-barcoded 5' primer and a J-beta primer mix. The template-switch adaptor was a 5' adaptor with 12 random nucleotides. It tagged each cDNA molecule. One entry per CDR3 protein, called by TCRdb with MiXCR from the 5' RACE reads. The sample has about 970,000 distinct CDR3 sequences, about 53% seen once. V was pared by 2 bases and J by 7 bases, with 12 bases between. The CDR3 extends over 15 amino acids. The germline gives CDR1 MNHNY, CDR2 SVGAGI (reference sequence). The sequence was collected from a woman between 55 and 75 years old in good health. Input material: blood. The chain combines TRBV6-6 with TRBJ1-6; tentatively, D is TRBD1 (6 bases). This chain's CDR3 is CASSYPEGVNSPLHF. In DNA form, the CDR3 reads TGTGCCAGCAGTTACCCCGAGGGGGTAAATTCACCCCTCCACTTT.